This TCR beta chain was documented in a study of cytomegalovirus exposure and HLA in healthy donors. Study-level results: TCR beta sequences reportedly predicted most subjects' HLA-A and HLA-B alleles accurately.

The PCR used 60 Vbeta and 13 Jbeta primers. Repertoires were generated with immunoSEQ multiplex PCR, while TCRdb's copy carries only in-frame clones and drops some. The sample has roughly 190,000 clones, approximately 85% seen once. These donors, healthy bone marrow donors, were studied. Regarding this clone: Antigen specificity is unknown.

From germline, CDR1 is SGHKS and CDR2 YYEKEE (reference sequence). Trimming removed 2 bases at V and 0 bases at J, with 9 bases between. This CDR3 spans 15 amino acids. Sequences were obtained from PBMCs. The receptor's source is a man between 18 and 29 years old in good health and CMV-seronegative. This chain links TRBV5-5 with TRBJ1-5; D call uncertain. The CDR3 coding sequence is TGTGCCAGCAGCTTACGGGGTTATAGCAATCAGCCCCAGCATTTT. It translates to CASSLRGYSNQPQHF.